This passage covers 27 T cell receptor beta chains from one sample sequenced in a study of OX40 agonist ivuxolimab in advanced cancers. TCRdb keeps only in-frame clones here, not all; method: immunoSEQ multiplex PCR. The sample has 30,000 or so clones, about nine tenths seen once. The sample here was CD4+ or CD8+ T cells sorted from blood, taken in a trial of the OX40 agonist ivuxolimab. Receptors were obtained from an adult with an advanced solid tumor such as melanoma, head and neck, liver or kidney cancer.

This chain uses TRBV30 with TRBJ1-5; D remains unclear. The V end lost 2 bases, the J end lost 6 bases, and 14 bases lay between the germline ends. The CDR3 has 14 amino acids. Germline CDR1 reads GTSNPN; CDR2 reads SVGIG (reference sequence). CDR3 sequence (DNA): TGTGCCTGGAGTTTAGGCGAGACGGGTCAGCCCCAGCATTTT. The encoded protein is CAWSLGETGQPQHF.

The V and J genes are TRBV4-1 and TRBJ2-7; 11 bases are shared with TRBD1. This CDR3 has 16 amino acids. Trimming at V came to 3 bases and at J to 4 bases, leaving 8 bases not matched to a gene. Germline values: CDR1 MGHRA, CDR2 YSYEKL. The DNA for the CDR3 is TGCGCCAGCAGCCACCCCGGACAGGGGGCGAGGTACGAGCAGTACTTC. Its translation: CASSHPGQGARYEQYF.

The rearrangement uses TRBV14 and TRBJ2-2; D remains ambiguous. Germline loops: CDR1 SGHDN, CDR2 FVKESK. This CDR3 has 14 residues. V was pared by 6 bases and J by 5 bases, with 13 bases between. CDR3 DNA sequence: TGTGCCAGCAGTATCTGGGCCGCGACCGGGGAGCTGTTTTTT. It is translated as CASSIWAATGELFF.

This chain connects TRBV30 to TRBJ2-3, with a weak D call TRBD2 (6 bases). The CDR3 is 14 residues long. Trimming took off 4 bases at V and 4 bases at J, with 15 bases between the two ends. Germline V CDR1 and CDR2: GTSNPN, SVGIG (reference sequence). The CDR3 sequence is CAWNLGGMADTQYF. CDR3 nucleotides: TGTGCCTGGAATCTTGGCGGGATGGCAGATACGCAGTATTTT.

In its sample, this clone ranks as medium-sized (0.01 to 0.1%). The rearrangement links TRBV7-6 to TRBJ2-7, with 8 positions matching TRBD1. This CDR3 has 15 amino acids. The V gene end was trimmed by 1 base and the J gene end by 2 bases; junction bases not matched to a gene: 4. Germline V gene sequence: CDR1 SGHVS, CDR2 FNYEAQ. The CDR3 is CASSLGGQGTYEQYF. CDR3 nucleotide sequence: TGTGCCAGCAGCTTAGGTGGACAGGGTACCTACGAGCAGTACTTC.

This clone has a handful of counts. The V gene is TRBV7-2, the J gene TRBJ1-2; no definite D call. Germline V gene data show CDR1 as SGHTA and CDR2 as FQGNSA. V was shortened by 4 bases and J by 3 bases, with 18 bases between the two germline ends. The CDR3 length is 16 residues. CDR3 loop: CASSSTPPPADYGYTF. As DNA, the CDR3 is TGTGCCAGCAGCTCAACACCCCCCCCTGCGGACTATGGCTACACCTTC. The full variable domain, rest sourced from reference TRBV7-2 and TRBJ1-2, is GAGVSQSPSNKVTEKGKDVELRCDPISGHTALYWYRQSLGQGLEFLIYFQGNSAPDKSGLPSDRFSAERTGGSVSTLTIQRTQQEDSAVYLCASSSTPPPADYGYTFGSGTRLTVV.

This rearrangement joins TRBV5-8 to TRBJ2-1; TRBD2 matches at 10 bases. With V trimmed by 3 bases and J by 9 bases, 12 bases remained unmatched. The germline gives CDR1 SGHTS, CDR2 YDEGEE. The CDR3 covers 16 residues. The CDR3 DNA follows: TGTGCCAGCAGCTCAACAATTTTAGCGGGAGGATTTGAGCAGTTCTTC. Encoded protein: CASSSTILAGGFEQFF.

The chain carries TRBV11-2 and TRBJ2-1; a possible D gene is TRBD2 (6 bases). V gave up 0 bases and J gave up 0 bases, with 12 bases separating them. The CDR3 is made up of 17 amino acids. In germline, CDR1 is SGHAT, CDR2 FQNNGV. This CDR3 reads CASSLDRLGGSYNEQFF. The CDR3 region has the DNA TGTGCCAGCAGCTTAGATCGGCTGGGAGGCTCCTACAATGAGCAGTTCTTC.

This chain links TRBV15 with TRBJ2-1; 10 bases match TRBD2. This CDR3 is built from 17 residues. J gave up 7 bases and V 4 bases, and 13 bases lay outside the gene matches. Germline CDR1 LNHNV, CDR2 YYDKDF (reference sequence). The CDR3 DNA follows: TGTGCCACCAGCAAGAAACCTAGCGGGAGTGTGCAAAATGAGCAGTTCTTC. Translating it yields CATSKKPSGSVQNEQFF.

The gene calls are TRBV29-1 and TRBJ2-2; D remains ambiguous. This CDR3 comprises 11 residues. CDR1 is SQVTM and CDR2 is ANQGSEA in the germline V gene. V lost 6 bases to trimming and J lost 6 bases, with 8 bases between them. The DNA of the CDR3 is TGCAGCGTACAGAGAGCCGGGGAGCTGTTTTTT. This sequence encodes CSVQRAGELFF.

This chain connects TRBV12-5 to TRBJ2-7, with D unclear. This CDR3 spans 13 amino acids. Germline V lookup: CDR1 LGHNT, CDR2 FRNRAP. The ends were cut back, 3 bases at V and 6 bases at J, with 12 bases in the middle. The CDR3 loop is CASGLIPATEQYF. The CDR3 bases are TGTGCTAGTGGTTTAATACCAGCAACCGAGCAGTACTTC.

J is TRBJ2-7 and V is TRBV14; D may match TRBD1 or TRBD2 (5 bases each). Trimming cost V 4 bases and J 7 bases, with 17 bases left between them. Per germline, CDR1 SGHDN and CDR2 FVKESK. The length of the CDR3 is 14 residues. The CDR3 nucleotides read TGTGCCAGCAGCCTCTACCAGGGACCTTATGAGCAGTACTTC. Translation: CASSLYQGPYEQYF. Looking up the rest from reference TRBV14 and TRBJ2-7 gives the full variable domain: EAGVTQFPSHSVIEKGQTVTLRCDPISGHDNLYWYRRVMGKEIKFLLHFVKESKQDESGMPNNRFLAERTGGTYSTLKVQPAELEDSGVYFCASSLYQGPYEQYFGPGTRLTVT.

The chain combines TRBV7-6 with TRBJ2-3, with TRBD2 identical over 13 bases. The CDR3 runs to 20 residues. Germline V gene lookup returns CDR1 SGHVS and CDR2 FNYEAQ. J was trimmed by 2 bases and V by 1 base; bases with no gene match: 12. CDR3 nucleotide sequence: TGTGCCAGCAGCTTAGGCCCCTCCGGACTAGCGGGAGCGGACACAGATACGCAGTATTTT. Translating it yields CASSLGPSGLAGADTDTQYF. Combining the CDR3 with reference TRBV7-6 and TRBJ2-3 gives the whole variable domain GAGVSQSPRYKVTKRGQDVALRCDPISGHVSLYWYRQALGQGPEFLTYFNYEAQQDKSGLPNDRFSAERPEGSISTLTIQRTEQRDSAMYRCASSLGPSGLAGADTDTQYFGPGTRLTVL.

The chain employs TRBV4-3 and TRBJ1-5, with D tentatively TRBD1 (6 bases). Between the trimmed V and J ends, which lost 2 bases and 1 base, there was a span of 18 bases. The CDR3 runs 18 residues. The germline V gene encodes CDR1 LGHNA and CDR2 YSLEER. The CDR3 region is CASSQSLTGMMSNQPQHF. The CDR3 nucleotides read TGCGCCAGCAGCCAAAGCCTGACAGGAATGATGAGCAATCAGCCCCAGCATTTT.

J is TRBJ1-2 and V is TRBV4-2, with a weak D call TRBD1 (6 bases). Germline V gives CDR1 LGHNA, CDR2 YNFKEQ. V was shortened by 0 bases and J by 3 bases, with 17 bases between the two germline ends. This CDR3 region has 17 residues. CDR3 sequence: CASSQDRGQGNYYGYTF. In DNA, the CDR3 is TGTGCCAGCAGCCAAGACCGGGGGCAGGGAAACTACTATGGCTACACCTTC.

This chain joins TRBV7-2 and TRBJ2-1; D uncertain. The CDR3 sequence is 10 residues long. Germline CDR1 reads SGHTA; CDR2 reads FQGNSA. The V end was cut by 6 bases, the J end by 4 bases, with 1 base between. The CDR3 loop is CASSYNEQFF. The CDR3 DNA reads TGTGCCAGCAGTTACAATGAGCAGTTCTTC.

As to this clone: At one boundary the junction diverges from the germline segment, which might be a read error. Here the CDR3 DNA reads TGTGCCAGCAGCGTCCTCCTCTACGATGAGCAGTTCTTC. Residues: CASSVLLYDEQFF. The V gene is TRBV9, the J gene TRBJ2-1; D not certain. CDR1 and CDR2 from the germline V gene are SGDLS and YYNGEE. The CDR3 has 13 amino acids.

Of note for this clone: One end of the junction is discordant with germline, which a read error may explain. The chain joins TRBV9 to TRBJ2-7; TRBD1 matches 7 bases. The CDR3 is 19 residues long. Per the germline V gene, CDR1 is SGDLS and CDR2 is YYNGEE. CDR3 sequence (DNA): TGTGCCAGCAACCCACCCATACTTGGGGACAGCTCCCCTTCCTGCGAGCAGTACTTC. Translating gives CASNPPILGDSSPSCEQYF.

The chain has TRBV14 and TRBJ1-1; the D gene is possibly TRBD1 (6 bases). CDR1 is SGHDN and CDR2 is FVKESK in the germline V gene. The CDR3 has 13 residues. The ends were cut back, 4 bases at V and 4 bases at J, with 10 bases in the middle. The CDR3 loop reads CASSPYRVTEAFF. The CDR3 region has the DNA TGTGCCAGCAGCCCATACAGGGTCACTGAAGCTTTCTTT.

The CDR3 sequence: CSVGSGNTIYF. CDR3 nucleotide sequence: TGCAGCGTTGGCTCTGGAAACACCATATATTTT. The genes are TRBV29-1 and TRBJ1-3; no clear D gene. This CDR3 has 11 amino acids. Per the germline V gene, CDR1 is SQVTM and CDR2 is ANQGSEA. The V end was cut by 4 bases, the J end by 0 bases, with 1 base between.

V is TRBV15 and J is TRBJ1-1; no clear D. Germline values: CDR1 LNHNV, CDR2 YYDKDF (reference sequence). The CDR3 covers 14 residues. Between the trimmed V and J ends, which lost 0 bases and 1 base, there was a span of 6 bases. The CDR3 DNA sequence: TGTGCCACCAGCAGAGAGGTTGGGAACACTGAAGCTTTCTTT. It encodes CATSREVGNTEAFF.

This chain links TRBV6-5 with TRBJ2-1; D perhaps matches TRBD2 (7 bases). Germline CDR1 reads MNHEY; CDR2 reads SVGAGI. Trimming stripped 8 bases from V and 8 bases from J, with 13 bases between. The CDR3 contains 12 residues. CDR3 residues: CASGTGGDEQFF. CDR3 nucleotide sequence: TGTGCCAGCGGAACGGGGGGCGATGAGCAGTTCTTC.

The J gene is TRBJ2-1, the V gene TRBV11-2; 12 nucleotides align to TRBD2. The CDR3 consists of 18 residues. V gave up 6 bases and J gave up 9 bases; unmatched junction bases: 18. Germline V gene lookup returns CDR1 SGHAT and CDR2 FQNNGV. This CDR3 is CASREWSSGRAFGVEQFF. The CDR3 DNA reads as TGTGCCAGCAGGGAGTGGTCTAGCGGGAGGGCCTTTGGGGTTGAGCAGTTCTTC.

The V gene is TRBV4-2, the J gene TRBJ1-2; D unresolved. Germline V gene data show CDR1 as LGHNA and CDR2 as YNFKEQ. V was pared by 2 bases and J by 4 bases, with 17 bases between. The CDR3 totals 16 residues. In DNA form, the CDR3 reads TGTGCCAGCAGCCAAAATCTTTACAGTGATCGCTATGGCTACACCTTC. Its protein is CASSQNLYSDRYGYTF.

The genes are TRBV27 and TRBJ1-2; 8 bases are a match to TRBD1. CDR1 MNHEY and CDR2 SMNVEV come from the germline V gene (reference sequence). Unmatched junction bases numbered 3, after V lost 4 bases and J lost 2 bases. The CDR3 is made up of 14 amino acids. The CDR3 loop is CASSSRQGNYGYTF. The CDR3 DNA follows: TGTGCCAGCAGTTCGAGACAGGGGAACTATGGCTACACCTTC.

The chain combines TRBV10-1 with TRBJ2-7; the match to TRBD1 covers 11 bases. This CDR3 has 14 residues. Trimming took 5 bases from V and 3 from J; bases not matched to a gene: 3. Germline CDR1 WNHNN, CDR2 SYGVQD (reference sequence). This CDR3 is CASSQGTGGYEQYF. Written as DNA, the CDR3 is TGCGCCAGCAGTCAGGGGACAGGGGGCTACGAGCAGTACTTC.

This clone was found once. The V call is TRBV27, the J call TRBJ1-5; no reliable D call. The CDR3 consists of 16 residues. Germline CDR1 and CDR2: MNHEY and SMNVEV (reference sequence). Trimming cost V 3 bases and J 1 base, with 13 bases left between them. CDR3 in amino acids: CASSFIYDKSNQPQHF. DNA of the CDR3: TGTGCCAGCAGTTTTATTTATGACAAGAGCAATCAGCCCCAGCATTTT.